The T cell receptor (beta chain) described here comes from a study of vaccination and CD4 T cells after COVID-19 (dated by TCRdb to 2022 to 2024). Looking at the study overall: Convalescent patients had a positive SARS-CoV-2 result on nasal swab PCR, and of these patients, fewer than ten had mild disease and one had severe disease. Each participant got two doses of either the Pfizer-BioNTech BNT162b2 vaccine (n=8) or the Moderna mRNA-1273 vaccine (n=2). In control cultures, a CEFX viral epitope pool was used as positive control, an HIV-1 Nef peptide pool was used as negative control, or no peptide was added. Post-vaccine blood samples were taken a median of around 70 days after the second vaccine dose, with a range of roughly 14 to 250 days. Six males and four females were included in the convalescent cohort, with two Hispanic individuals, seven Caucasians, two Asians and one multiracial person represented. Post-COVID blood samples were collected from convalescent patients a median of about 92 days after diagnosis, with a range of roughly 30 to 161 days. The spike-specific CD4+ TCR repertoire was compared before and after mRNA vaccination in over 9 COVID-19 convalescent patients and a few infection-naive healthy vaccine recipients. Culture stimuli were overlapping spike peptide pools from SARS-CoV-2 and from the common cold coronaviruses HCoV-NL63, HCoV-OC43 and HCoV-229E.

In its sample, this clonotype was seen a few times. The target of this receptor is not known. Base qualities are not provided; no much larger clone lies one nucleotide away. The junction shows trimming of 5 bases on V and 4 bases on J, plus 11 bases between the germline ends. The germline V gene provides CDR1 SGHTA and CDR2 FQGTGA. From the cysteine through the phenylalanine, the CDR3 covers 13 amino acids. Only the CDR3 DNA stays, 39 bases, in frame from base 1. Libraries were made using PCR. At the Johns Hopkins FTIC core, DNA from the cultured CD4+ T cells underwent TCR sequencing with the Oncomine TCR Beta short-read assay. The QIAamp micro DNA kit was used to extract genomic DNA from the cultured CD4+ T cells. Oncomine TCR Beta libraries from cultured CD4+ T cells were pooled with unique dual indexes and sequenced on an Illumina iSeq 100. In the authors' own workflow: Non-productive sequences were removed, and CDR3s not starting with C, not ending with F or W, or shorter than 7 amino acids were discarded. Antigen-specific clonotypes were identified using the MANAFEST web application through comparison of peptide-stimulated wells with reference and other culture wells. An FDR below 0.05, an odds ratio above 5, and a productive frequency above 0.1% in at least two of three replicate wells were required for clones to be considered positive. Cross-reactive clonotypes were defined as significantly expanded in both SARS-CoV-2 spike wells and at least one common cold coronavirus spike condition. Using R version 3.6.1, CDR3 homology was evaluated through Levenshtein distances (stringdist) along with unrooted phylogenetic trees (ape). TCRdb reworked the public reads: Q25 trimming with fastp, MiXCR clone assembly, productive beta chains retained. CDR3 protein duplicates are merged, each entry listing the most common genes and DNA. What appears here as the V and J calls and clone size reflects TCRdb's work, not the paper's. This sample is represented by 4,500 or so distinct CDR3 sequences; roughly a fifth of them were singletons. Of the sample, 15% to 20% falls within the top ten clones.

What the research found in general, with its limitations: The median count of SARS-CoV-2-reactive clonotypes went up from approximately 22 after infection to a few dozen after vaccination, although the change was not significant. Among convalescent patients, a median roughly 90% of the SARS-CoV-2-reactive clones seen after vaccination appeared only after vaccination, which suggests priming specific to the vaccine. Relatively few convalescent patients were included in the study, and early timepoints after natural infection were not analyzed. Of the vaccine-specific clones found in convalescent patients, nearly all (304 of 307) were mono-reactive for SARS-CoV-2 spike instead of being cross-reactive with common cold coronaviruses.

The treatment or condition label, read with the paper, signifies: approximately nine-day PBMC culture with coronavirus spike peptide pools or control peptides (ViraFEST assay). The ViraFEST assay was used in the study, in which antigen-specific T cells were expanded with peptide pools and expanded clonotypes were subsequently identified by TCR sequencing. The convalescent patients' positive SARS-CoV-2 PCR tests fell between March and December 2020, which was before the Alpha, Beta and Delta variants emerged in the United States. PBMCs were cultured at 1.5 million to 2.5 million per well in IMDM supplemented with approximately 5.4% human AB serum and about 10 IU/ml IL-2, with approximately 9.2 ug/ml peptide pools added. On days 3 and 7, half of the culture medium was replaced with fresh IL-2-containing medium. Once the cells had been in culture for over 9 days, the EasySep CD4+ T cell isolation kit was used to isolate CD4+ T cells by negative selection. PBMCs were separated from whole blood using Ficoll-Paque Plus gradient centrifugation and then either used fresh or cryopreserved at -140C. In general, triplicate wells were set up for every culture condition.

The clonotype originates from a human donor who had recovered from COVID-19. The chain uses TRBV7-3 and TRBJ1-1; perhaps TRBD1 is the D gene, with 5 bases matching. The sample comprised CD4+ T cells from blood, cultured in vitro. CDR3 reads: CASSTRGTTEAFF. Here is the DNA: TGTGCCAGCAGCACCCGGGGGACCACTGAAGCTTTCTTT.